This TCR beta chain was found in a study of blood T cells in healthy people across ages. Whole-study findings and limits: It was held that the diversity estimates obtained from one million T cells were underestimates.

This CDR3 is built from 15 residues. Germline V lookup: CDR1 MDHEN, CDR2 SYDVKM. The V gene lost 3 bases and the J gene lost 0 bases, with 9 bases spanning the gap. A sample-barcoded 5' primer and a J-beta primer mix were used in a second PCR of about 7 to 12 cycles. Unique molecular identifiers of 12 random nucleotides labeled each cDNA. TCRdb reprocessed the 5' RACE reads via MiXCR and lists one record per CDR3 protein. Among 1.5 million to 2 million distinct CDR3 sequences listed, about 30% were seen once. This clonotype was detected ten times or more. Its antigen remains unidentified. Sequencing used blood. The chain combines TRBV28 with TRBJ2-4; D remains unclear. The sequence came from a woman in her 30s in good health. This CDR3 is CASSFGSRAKNIQYF. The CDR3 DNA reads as TGTGCCAGCAGTTTCGGCAGCCGAGCCAAAAACATTCAGTACTTC.